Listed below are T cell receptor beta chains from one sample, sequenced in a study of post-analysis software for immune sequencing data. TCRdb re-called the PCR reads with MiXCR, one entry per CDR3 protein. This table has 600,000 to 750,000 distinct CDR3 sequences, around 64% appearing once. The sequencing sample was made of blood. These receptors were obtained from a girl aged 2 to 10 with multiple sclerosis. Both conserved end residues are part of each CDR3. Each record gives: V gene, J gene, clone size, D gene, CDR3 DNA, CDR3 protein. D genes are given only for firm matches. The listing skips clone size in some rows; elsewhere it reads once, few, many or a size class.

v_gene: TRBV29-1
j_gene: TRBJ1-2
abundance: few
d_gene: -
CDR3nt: TGCAGCGGCTCCGGGAACTTCTATGGCTACACCTTC
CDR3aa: CSGSGNFYGYTF

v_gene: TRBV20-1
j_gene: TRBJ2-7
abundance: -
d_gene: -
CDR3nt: TGCAGTGCTAGAGGGGCCCCCGGGGGCCTCTCCCACCCCTTCTACGAGCAGTACTTC
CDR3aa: CSARGAPGGLSHPFYEQYF

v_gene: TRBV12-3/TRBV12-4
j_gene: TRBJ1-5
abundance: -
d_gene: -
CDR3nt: TGTGCCAGCAGTCCACATGAGATCCAGCCCCAGCATTTT
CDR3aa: CASSPHEIQPQHF

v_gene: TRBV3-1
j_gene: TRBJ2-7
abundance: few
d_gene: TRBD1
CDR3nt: TGTGCCACCGGGACAGGGACCTCCGAGCAGTACTTC
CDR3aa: CATGTGTSEQYF

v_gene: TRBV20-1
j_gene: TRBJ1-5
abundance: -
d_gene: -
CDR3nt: TGCAGTGCTAGCCACGATAGCAATCAGCCCCAGCATTTT
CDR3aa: CSASHDSNQPQHF

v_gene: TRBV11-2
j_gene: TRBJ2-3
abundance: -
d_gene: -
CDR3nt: TGTGCCAGCAGCCCCTACCAGCCTAGCACAGATACGCAGTATTTT
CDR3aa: CASSPYQPSTDTQYF

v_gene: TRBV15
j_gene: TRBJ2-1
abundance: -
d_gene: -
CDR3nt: TGTGCCACCAGCGATACTCAGTACAATGAGCAGTTCTTC
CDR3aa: CATSDTQYNEQFF

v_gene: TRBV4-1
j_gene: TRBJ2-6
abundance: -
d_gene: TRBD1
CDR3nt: TGCGCCAGCAGCCATGAACAGGGGACTGGGGCCAACGTCCTGACTTTC
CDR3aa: CASSHEQGTGANVLTF

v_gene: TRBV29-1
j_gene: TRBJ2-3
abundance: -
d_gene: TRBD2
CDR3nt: TGCAGCGTTTTAGCGGGAGACACAGATACGCAGTATTTT
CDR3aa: CSVLAGDTDTQYF

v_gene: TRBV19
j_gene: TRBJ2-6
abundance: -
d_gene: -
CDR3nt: TGTGCCAGTAGCGGGGTAGCTGGGGCCAACGTCCTGACTTTC
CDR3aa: CASSGVAGANVLTF

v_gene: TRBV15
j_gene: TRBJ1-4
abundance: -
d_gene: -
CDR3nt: TGTGCCACCAGCAGAGATTTTAATGAAAAACTGTTTTTT
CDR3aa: CATSRDFNEKLFF

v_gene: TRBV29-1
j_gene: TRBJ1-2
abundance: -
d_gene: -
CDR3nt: TGCAGCGTTGAAGGCGAAAGGGGTTTACCCTATGGCTACACCTTC
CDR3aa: CSVEGERGLPYGYTF

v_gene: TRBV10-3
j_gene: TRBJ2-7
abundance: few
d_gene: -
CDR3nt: TGTGCCATCGCAACAGTGGTTGGGAACGAGCAGTACTTC
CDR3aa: CAIATVVGNEQYF

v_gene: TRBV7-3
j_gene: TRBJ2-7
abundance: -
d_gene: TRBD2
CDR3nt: TGTGCCAGCAGCTTAACGGGGAGGGGAGATAGGACATACGAGCAGTACTTC
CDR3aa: CASSLTGRGDRTYEQYF

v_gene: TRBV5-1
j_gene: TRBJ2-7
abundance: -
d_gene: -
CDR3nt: TGCGCCAGCAGAGCAGAGTTCTCCTACGAGCAGTACTTC
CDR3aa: CASRAEFSYEQYF

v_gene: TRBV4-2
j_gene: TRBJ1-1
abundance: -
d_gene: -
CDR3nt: TGTGCCAGCAGCCAAGGTAGAGGTGCGAACACTGAAGCTTTCTTT
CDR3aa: CASSQGRGANTEAFF

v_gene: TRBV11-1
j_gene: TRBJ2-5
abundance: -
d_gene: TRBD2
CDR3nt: TGTGCCAGCAGCTTATCGGGACTAGCCCAGGGAGAGACCCAGTACTTC
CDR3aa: CASSLSGLAQGETQYF

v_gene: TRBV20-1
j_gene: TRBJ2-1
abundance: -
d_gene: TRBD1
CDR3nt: TGCAGTGCCCAGGACAGGGCCTATGAGCAGTTCTTC
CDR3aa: CSAQDRAYEQFF

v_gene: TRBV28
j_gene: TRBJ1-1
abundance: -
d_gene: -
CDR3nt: TGTGCCAGCAGTTTTAATCCAGGGGAGGGAACTGAAGCTTTCTTT
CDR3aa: CASSFNPGEGTEAFF

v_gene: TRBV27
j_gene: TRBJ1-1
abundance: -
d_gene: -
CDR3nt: TGTGCCAGCAGTGGACGGACGGGAACTGAAGCTTTCTTT
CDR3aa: CASSGRTGTEAFF